The next 15 T cell receptor beta chains were all read from a single sample in a study of cytomegalovirus exposure and HLA in healthy donors. The PCR made use of 60 Vbeta and 13 Jbeta primers. Sequencing used immunoSEQ multiplex PCR; TCRdb keeps in-frame clones, though not all of them. The table includes 130,000 to 150,000 clones, about 70% detected once. The sequenced sample was PBMCs. These receptors were taken from a man in his fifties or sixties in good health and CMV-seronegative.

This clone was observed a handful of times. Written as DNA, the CDR3 is TGTGCCAGCAATTTTCGACAGGGTGATCAGCCCCAGCATTTT. Its protein product is CASNFRQGDQPQHF. The chain is built from TRBV6-6 and TRBJ1-5; TRBD1 aligns across 7 bases. V gave up 7 bases and J gave up 5 bases; unmatched junction bases: 8. CDR3 size: 14 residues. Germline-derived CDR1 and CDR2 are MNHNY and SVGAGI (reference sequence).

This clone was detected once. The same CDR3 can be traced to other DNA sequences in this sample. The rearrangement links TRBV5-6 to TRBJ1-1, with D tentatively TRBD1 (6 bases). Trimming stripped 2 bases from V and 1 base from J, with 9 bases between. Germline V gene lookup returns CDR1 SGHDT and CDR2 YYEEEE. The CDR3 length is 14 residues. CDR3 sequence (DNA): TGTGCCAGCAGCTTAGGGGGGGGGAACACTGAAGCTTTCTTT. Its protein is CASSLGGGNTEAFF.

V is TRBV19 and J is TRBJ1-5; 8 bases match TRBD1. V was clipped by 4 bases and J by 0 bases; unmatched bases: 5. The CDR3 totals 16 residues. Per the germline V gene, CDR1 is LNHDA and CDR2 is SQIVND (reference sequence). CDR3 bases: TGTGCCAGTAGTACCTTCGACAGGGGTAGCAATCAGCCCCAGCATTTT. Its translation is CASSTFDRGSNQPQHF.

The chain is built from TRBV9 and TRBJ2-7, with 9 bases that match TRBD2. Germline trimming cut 0 bases from V and 7 bases from J; bases unmatched to any gene: 8. Germline V gene data show CDR1 as SGDLS and CDR2 as YYNGEE. CDR3 size: 15 residues. CDR3 bases: TGTGCCAGCAGCGTAGACCTCGCGGGAGGGGGTGAGCAGTACTTC. This sequence encodes CASSVDLAGGGEQYF.

The chain uses TRBV5-1 and TRBJ1-3; 7 bases align to TRBD1. The CDR3 spans 16 residues. J was trimmed by 4 bases and V by 0 bases; bases with no gene match: 7. Looked up from germline, CDR1 is SGHRS and CDR2 is YFSETQ. The CDR3 spells CASSLGGTESGNTIYF. The CDR3 region has the DNA TGCGCCAGCAGCTTGGGGGGGACAGAGTCCGGAAACACCATATATTTT.

This clone was counted only a few times. J is TRBJ1-1 and V is TRBV9; D gene uncertain. V lost 0 bases and J lost 4, with 10 bases in between. Germline V gene sequence: CDR1 SGDLS, CDR2 YYNGEE. The CDR3 runs 14 residues. CDR3 sequence reads: CASSVVSGSTEAFF. The CDR3 DNA reads TGTGCCAGCAGCGTAGTCTCGGGGAGCACTGAAGCTTTCTTT.

The chain employs TRBV28 and TRBJ2-5; D may be TRBD1 (5 bases). Between the trimmed V and J ends, which lost 2 bases and 5 bases, there was a span of 15 bases. Germline V gene sequence: CDR1 MDHEN, CDR2 SYDVKM. This CDR3 region has 15 residues. In DNA, the CDR3 is TGTGCCAGCAGTTTACAAGGGGCAGGGTGGGAGACCCAGTACTTC. Translation gives CASSLQGAGWETQYF.

V is TRBV6-5 and J is TRBJ1-4; 9 bases are a match to TRBD1. The CDR3 length is 14 residues. V trimming: 4 bases; J trimming: 8 bases; junction bases outside the gene matches: 5. Germline-derived CDR1 and CDR2 are MNHEY and SVGAGI. The CDR3 loop is CASSSYRGHEKLFF. As DNA, the CDR3 is TGTGCCAGCAGTTCCTACAGGGGGCACGAAAAACTGTTTTTT.

This clone was recorded a few times. The genes are TRBV5-4 and TRBJ2-5; 9 nucleotides match TRBD2. TRBJ2-7 explains the end of the DNA better; the J call may be wrong. The CDR3 covers 15 residues. The germline gives CDR1 SGHNT, CDR2 YYREEE (reference sequence). CDR3 sequence: CASSPTSGSTYEQYF. For the CDR3, the DNA is TGTGCCAGCAGCCCTACTAGCGGGTCTACCTACGAGCAGTACTTC.

V and J are TRBV6-6 and TRBJ2-7; TRBD2 matches 7 bases. Looked up from germline, CDR1 is MNHNY and CDR2 is SVGAGI (reference sequence). J lost 2 bases, V lost 6 bases, and 10 bases had no gene match. The CDR3 consists of 15 residues. CDR3 in DNA: TGTGCCAGCAGCGAGCGGGACGGGAGTACCTACGAGCAGTACTTC. This codes for CASSERDGSTYEQYF.

This clone was counted once. The V and J genes are TRBV5-1 and TRBJ2-5; 10 bases match TRBD2. Germline-derived CDR1 and CDR2 are SGHRS and YFSETQ. The CDR3 length is 15 residues. Germline trimming cut 5 bases from V and 2 bases from J; bases unmatched to any gene: 6. In DNA, the CDR3 is TGCGCCAGCAGGGCTAGCGGGAGAGGGCAAGAGACCCAGTACTTC. Its translation is CASRASGRGQETQYF.

The V and J genes are TRBV28 and TRBJ2-5; D might be TRBD2 (5 bases). Germline loops: CDR1 MDHEN, CDR2 SYDVKM. The ends were cut back, 1 base at V and 5 bases at J, with 17 bases in the middle. This CDR3 is built from 16 residues. The CDR3 protein is CASSLFGPPRGETQYF. Written as DNA, the CDR3 is TGTGCCAGCAGTTTATTCGGACCCCCGAGAGGGGAGACCCAGTACTTC.

This sequence joins TRBV4-2 and TRBJ1-2; D is possibly TRBD1 (5 bases). CDR3 length: 15 residues. In germline, CDR1 is LGHNA, CDR2 YNFKEQ. The V gene lost 1 base and the J gene lost 4 bases, with 13 bases spanning the gap. CDR3 sequence reads: CASSQVEQVSYGYTF. As DNA, the CDR3 is TGTGCCAGCAGCCAAGTAGAACAGGTTTCCTATGGCTACACCTTC.

The chain links TRBV18 to TRBJ2-7; 8 bases map to TRBD2. After removal of 5 bases from V and 0 bases from J, the junction contained 3 bases not matched to a gene. The CDR3 spans 14 residues. The germline V gene encodes CDR1 KGHSH and CDR2 LQKENI. The chain's CDR3 is CASSSGTSSYEQYF. The CDR3 DNA is TGTGCCAGCTCAAGTGGGACTAGCTCCTACGAGCAGTACTTC. Based on the CDR3 plus reference TRBV18 and TRBJ2-7, the full variable domain is NAGVMQNPRHLVRRRGQEARLRCSPMKGHSHVYWYRQLPEEGLKFMVYLQKENIIDESGMPKERFSAEFPKEGPSILRIQQVVRGDSAAYFCASSSGTSSYEQYFGPGTRLTVT.

The rearrangement links TRBV5-1 to TRBJ2-1; D may be TRBD2 (6 bases). Trimming took off 8 bases at V and 2 bases at J, with 17 bases between the two ends. This CDR3 region has 15 residues. Germline V gene sequence: CDR1 SGHRS, CDR2 YFSETQ. Written as DNA, the CDR3 is TGCGCCAGTCAGAGGGGTGAGCGGGCCTACAATGAGCAGTTCTTC. It translates to CASQRGERAYNEQFF.